Listed below are T cell receptor beta chains from one sample, sequenced in a study of T cells after posttransplantation cyclophosphamide. Assay: immunoSEQ multiplex PCR; the TCRdb copy retains only in-frame clones and omits some. Sampling found 38,000 or so clones, none seen once. Specimen: PBMCs. The receptors here all came from a middle-aged man in good health, CMV-negative, and a related stem cell transplant donor. CDR3s include the opening cysteine and the closing phenylalanine or tryptophan. Fields, in order: J gene, V gene, CDR3 protein.

>TRBJ2-3|TRBV28
CASVFSPQGSDTQYF
>TRBJ1-4|TRBV19
CASSMSGDEKLFF
>TRBJ2-1|TRBV7-6
CASSLFGGNNEQFF
>TRBJ2-5|TRBV5-6
CASSLGQPETQYF
>TRBJ2-5|TRBV5-6
CASSFGTGVRETQYF
>TRBJ2-2|TRBV10-3
CAISPTSGRINTGELFF
>TRBJ2-7|TRBV4-3
CASSQAPPGQGSYEQYF
>TRBJ2-3|TRBV23-1
CASNPPGQQSTDTQYF
>TRBJ2-1|TRBV9
CASSLNRDRGHNEQFF
>TRBJ1-3|TRBV2
CASSRVGLPTDTLGNTIYF
>TRBJ1-4|TRBV11-2
CASSFNRGTNEKLFF
>TRBJ2-1|TRBV6-5
CASSSTDYNEQFF
>TRBJ2-5|TRBV14
CASSRREGGQETQYF
>TRBJ2-7|TRBV19
CASRELAVDSYEQYF
>TRBJ2-5|TRBV11-3
CASSLGTGAETQYF
>TRBJ2-7|TRBV6-6
CASSLKGGMGDF
>TRBJ1-4|TRBV7-9
CASSFDGLPEKLFF
>TRBJ2-5|TRBV7-9
CASSLEQGLETQYF